The 26 T cell receptor beta chains reported below all come from one sample, sequenced in a study of vaccination and CD4 T cells after COVID-19. Their specific antigens are unknown. The Oncomine TCR Beta short-read assay sequenced DNA from cultured CD4+ T cells. One entry per CDR3 protein, called by TCRdb with MiXCR from the PCR reads. The profile covers approximately 12,000 distinct CDR3 sequences, with 40% to 60% appearing a single time and around 13% taken by the ten largest. Stated treatment: roughly 11-day PBMC culture with coronavirus spike peptide pools or control peptides (ViraFEST assay). The specimen was CD4+ T cells from blood, cultured in vitro. The source is a human donor who had recovered from COVID-19.

The chain joins TRBV2 to TRBJ2-7; no definite D call. The CDR3 runs to 12 residues. Germline V lookup: CDR1 SNHLY, CDR2 FYNNEI. Between the trimmed V and J ends, which lost 4 bases and 4 bases, there was a span of 8 bases. CDR3 nucleotides: TGTGCCAGCAGTGGGGAAGGGTACGAGCAGTACTTC. Translation gives CASSGEGYEQYF.

The rearrangement uses TRBV5-4 and TRBJ2-7; perhaps TRBD2 as D (5 bases). The CDR3 extends over 14 amino acids. Per the germline V gene, CDR1 is SGHNT and CDR2 is YYREEE (reference sequence). The V gene lost 4 bases and the J gene lost 1 base, with 12 bases spanning the gap. Written as DNA, the CDR3 is TGTGCCAGCAGCCCCCTTCGAGGGTCCTACGAGCAGTACTTC. Protein sequence: CASSPLRGSYEQYF.

This clonotype occurred a few times. The V and J genes are TRBV24-1 and TRBJ2-3, with TRBD2 identical over 7 bases. V lost 2 bases to trimming and J lost 0 bases; unmatched junction nucleotides: 7. This CDR3 is 17 amino acids long. The germline gives CDR1 KGHDR, CDR2 SFDVKD. This CDR3 is CATSDWGAGYSTDTQYF. CDR3 DNA sequence: TGTGCCACCAGTGATTGGGGAGCGGGGTATAGCACAGATACGCAGTATTTT.

The V call is TRBV12-5, the J call TRBJ2-5; D is undetermined. Per germline, CDR1 LGHNT and CDR2 FRNRAP. The CDR3 consists of 13 residues. Trimming took 5 bases from V and 3 from J, leaving 10 bases between them. The CDR3 loop is CASGPGRKETQYF. CDR3 in DNA: TGTGCTAGTGGTCCCGGGCGAAAAGAGACCCAGTACTTC.

This clonotype was counted a few times. The genes are TRBV7-9 and TRBJ1-1; the D is unclear. Trimming removed 0 bases from V and 2 bases from J, with 7 bases in between. The CDR3 consists of 14 residues. Germline V CDR1 and CDR2: SEHNR, FQNEAQ (reference sequence). The CDR3 DNA follows: TGTGCCAGCAGCTTAGCGCGTCTTAACACTGAAGCTTTCTTT. Translating it yields CASSLARLNTEAFF.

This clonotype occurred a few times. This chain connects TRBV19 to TRBJ2-5; weak D call: TRBD2 (7 bases). The CDR3 has 13 amino acids. Trimming removed 5 bases at V and 5 bases at J, with 12 bases between. CDR1 and CDR2 from the germline V gene are LNHDA and SQIVND (reference sequence). The CDR3 spells CASSGGARETQYF. The CDR3 DNA reads as TGTGCCAGTAGTGGGGGGGCCCGGGAGACCCAGTACTTC.

The chain uses TRBV5-1 and TRBJ1-2; 8 bases map to TRBD1. With 4 bases clipped from V and 7 bases from J, the junction kept 6 bases outside the gene matches. CDR1 SGHRS and CDR2 YFSETQ come from the germline V gene. This CDR3 contains 13 residues. CDR3 amino acids: CASSVTGDAGYTF. For the CDR3, the DNA is TGCGCCAGCAGCGTGACAGGGGACGCTGGCTACACCTTC.

The gene calls are TRBV27 and TRBJ1-2; D unresolved. Germline V gene sequence: CDR1 MNHEY, CDR2 SMNVEV (reference sequence). This CDR3 is 15 amino acids long. Trimming removed 1 base from V and 6 bases from J, with 15 bases in between. The CDR3 loop is CASSLLSEWEHGYTF. The CDR3 DNA sequence: TGTGCCAGCAGTTTATTGTCGGAGTGGGAGCATGGCTACACCTTC.

This clonotype was recorded a few times. The genes are TRBV6-1 and TRBJ1-6; 7 bases are shared with TRBD1. Trimming at V came to 5 bases and at J to 4 bases, leaving 5 bases not matched to a gene. The CDR3 is 15 amino acids. CDR1 is MNHNS and CDR2 is SASEGT in the germline V gene. As DNA, the CDR3 is TGTGCCAGCAGTCGACAGGGCGAATATAATTCACCCCTCCACTTT. It yields the protein CASSRQGEYNSPLHF.

The chain joins TRBV19 to TRBJ1-1; perhaps TRBD1 as D (5 bases). Germline assignment: CDR1 LNHDA and CDR2 SQIVND (reference sequence). V lost 6 bases, J lost 6 bases, and 14 bases lay in between. There are 13 residues in the CDR3. The CDR3 region is CASRVGGKSEAFF. Written as DNA, the CDR3 is TGTGCCAGTAGGGTTGGGGGGAAGTCTGAAGCTTTCTTT. Full variable domain (rest looked up from reference TRBV19 and TRBJ1-1): DGGITQSPKYLFRKEGQNVTLSCEQNLNHDAMYWYRQDPGQGLRLIYYSQIVNDFQKGDIAEGYSVSREKKESFPLTVTSAQKNPTAFYLCASRVGGKSEAFFGQGTRLTVV.

V is TRBV5-1 and J is TRBJ2-1, with 8 bases lining up with TRBD1. The CDR3 consists of 15 residues. CDR1 SGHRS and CDR2 YFSETQ come from the germline V gene. V shed 4 bases, J shed 3 bases, and the junction held 6 bases outside the gene matches. CDR3 sequence reads: CASSPGTGGYNEQFF. CDR3 nucleotides: TGCGCCAGCAGCCCGGGGACAGGCGGCTACAATGAGCAGTTCTTC.

This clonotype was picked up one time. The chain links TRBV24-1 to TRBJ2-1, with 12 bases lining up with TRBD2. Germline V gene sequence: CDR1 KGHDR, CDR2 SFDVKD. The CDR3 loop spans 18 amino acids. The J segment lost 5 bases and the V segment lost 7 bases, leaving 14 bases of the junction unmatched. CDR3 nucleotide sequence: TGTGCCACCAGCCGGACTAGCGGGACGGATTGGGAGAACAATGAGCAGTTCTTC. Protein: CATSRTSGTDWENNEQFF.

The chain uses TRBV6-2 or TRBV6-3 and TRBJ2-2; 10 bases line up with TRBD1. The trim removed 5 bases at V and 3 bases at J, leaving 3 bases unmatched. Per the germline V gene, CDR1 is MNHEY and CDR2 is SVGEGT. This CDR3 has 15 amino acids. The CDR3 loop is CASSRTGGYTGELFF. CDR3 DNA: TGTGCCAGCAGTCGGACAGGGGGGTACACCGGGGAGCTGTTTTTT.

This clonotype was picked up a small number of times. The chain employs TRBV6-2 or TRBV6-3 and TRBJ1-2; 7 nucleotides align to TRBD1. V gave up 7 bases and J gave up 8 bases; unmatched junction bases: 7. The germline V gene has CDR1 MNHEY and CDR2 SVGEGT. This CDR3 comprises 12 residues. The CDR3 loop is CASNSGGRGYTF. Here the CDR3 DNA reads TGTGCCAGCAACTCAGGGGGACGAGGCTACACCTTC.

V and J are TRBV7-2 and TRBJ1-2, with 7 bases that match TRBD1. This CDR3 spans 17 amino acids. Germline V gene sequence: CDR1 SGHTA, CDR2 FQGNSA. The J segment lost 6 bases and the V segment lost 1 base, leaving 14 bases of the junction unmatched. The CDR3 DNA reads TGTGCCAGCAGCTTAGTCCCGCAGGGGGGGATCGAGAATGGCTACACCTTC. It specifies CASSLVPQGGIENGYTF. The full variable domain, its missing parts supplied by reference TRBV7-2 and TRBJ1-2, is GAGVSQSPSNKVTEKGKDVELRCDPISGHTALYWYRQSLGQGLEFLIYFQGNSAPDKSGLPSDRFSAERTGGSVSTLTIQRTQQEDSAVYLCASSLVPQGGIENGYTFGSGTRLTVV.

This sequence joins TRBV12-3 or TRBV12-4 and TRBJ1-2; D perhaps matches TRBD1 (5 bases). CDR3 size: 13 residues. The germline V and J ends were trimmed by 6 bases and 5 bases, with 13 bases remaining between them. The CDR3 loop is CASSTSGGYGYTF. The CDR3 DNA follows: TGTGCCAGCAGCACTAGTGGGGGTTATGGCTACACCTTC.

This clonotype has more than one count but fewer than ten. This chain connects TRBV7-6 to TRBJ2-2, with 10 nucleotides matching TRBD2. The CDR3 loop spans 16 amino acids. The V gene's germline CDR1 is SGHVS and CDR2 FNYEAQ. The junction had 5 bases not matched to a gene; V was cut back by 5 bases and J by 2 bases. The CDR3 is CASSMLAGANTGELFF. DNA for the CDR3: TGTGCCAGCAGCATGCTAGCGGGGGCAAACACCGGGGAGCTGTTTTTT. Full variable domain (outside the CDR3, taken from reference TRBV7-6 and TRBJ2-2): GAGVSQSPRYKVTKRGQDVALRCDPISGHVSLYWYRQALGQGPEFLTYFNYEAQQDKSGLPNDRFSAERPEGSISTLTIQRTEQRDSAMYRCASSMLAGANTGELFFGEGSRLTVL.

The chain employs TRBV4-2 and TRBJ1-1; D ambiguous. V lost 0 bases and J 11 bases, leaving 16 bases between the germline ends. The CDR3 is made up of 14 amino acids. In germline, CDR1 is LGHNA, CDR2 YNFKEQ. CDR3 in DNA: TGTGCCAGCAGCCAAGAACTGGGCGCTATTTTTGCTTTCTTT. Amino acid sequence: CASSQELGAIFAFF.

The J gene is TRBJ1-1, the V gene TRBV12-5; weak D call: TRBD1 (5 bases). The CDR3 extends over 13 amino acids. The V end lost 4 bases, the J end lost 6 bases, and 12 bases lay between the germline ends. Germline lookup yields CDR1 LGHNT and CDR2 FRNRAP. The CDR3 loop reads CASGWGGWPEAFF. CDR3 DNA sequence: TGTGCTAGTGGTTGGGGCGGCTGGCCTGAAGCTTTCTTT.

This clonotype was picked up a small number of times. This chain joins TRBV19 and TRBJ1-6, with D possibly TRBD1 on 5 matching bases. The CDR3 is 15 amino acids. Trimming took off 5 bases at V and 6 bases at J, with 14 bases between the two ends. CDR1 and CDR2 (germline): LNHDA, SQIVND (reference sequence). CDR3 residues: CASSFPQGVNSPLHF. In DNA, the CDR3 is TGTGCCAGTAGTTTCCCCCAGGGAGTTAATTCACCCCTCCACTTT.

The gene calls are TRBV6-1 and TRBJ1-2, with no clear D. Trimming took 3 bases from V and 5 from J, leaving 4 bases between them. Germline V gives CDR1 MNHNS, CDR2 SASEGT. The CDR3 totals 11 residues. CDR3 in DNA: TGTGCCAGCAGTGACCATTATGGCTACACCTTC. Protein sequence: CASSDHYGYTF.

V usage is TRBV6-2 or TRBV6-3 and J usage is TRBJ2-1, with 9 nucleotides matching TRBD2. Germline CDR1 is MNHEY and CDR2 is SVGEGT. The trim removed 5 bases at V and 8 bases at J, leaving 13 bases unmatched. The CDR3 loop spans 16 amino acids. The CDR3 here is CASSLRLAVERHEQFF. CDR3 nucleotide sequence: TGTGCCAGCAGTCTTCGACTAGCGGTTGAAAGGCATGAGCAGTTCTTC.

This chain joins TRBV6-2 or TRBV6-3 and TRBJ2-3; 10 bases agree with TRBD1. Germline values: CDR1 MNHEY, CDR2 SVGEGT. Trimming removed 2 bases from V and 3 bases from J; junction bases left unmatched: 2. The CDR3 extends over 15 amino acids. In nucleotides, the CDR3 is TGTGCCAGCAGTTACGCGGGACAGGGGACAGATACGCAGTATTTT. It yields the protein CASSYAGQGTDTQYF.

This clonotype was observed a single time. This chain links TRBV4-2 with TRBJ1-6, with 7 nucleotides matching TRBD1. CDR1 LGHNA and CDR2 YNFKEQ come from the germline V gene. The CDR3 length is 15 residues. The junction had 7 bases not matched to a gene; V was cut back by 1 base and J by 10 bases. The CDR3 reads CASSQVTGWQSPLHF. CDR3 in DNA: TGTGCCAGCAGCCAAGTGACAGGGTGGCAATCACCCCTCCACTTT.

This clonotype was seen a few times. V is TRBV7-2 and J is TRBJ2-7; no definite D call. The CDR3 covers 14 residues. Trimming shortened V by 0 bases and J by 3 bases, and 9 bases separated the two germline ends. In germline, CDR1 is SGHTA, CDR2 FQGNSA. CDR3 sequence: CASSLAGANYEQYF. CDR3 in DNA: TGTGCCAGCAGCTTAGCTGGTGCCAACTACGAGCAGTACTTC.

The chain recombines TRBV20-1 with TRBJ2-5, with D maybe TRBD2 (5 bases). The germline CDR1 and CDR2 sequences are DFQATT and SNEGSKA (reference sequence). V was cut by 3 bases and J by 5 bases, with 10 bases left in between. The CDR3 runs 12 residues. The CDR3: CSARPGGETQYF. The CDR3 nucleotides are TGCAGTGCTAGGCCGGGCGGGGAGACCCAGTACTTC.